The rows below give T cell receptor beta chains drawn from one sample of a study of shared clonotypes between healthy human individuals. This table comes from immunoSEQ multiplex PCR, and its TCRdb copy is limited to in-frame clones, with some not included. The table includes fewer than 1.8 million clones, approximately 98.5% detected once. Sequenced input: naive CD4+ T cells sorted from blood. The receptors were gathered from a young man in good health. The CDR3 runs from the conserved cysteine through the conserved F or W. The D gene is left open where the match is weak. A row's size may be missing; if present it is once, few, many or a size class.

v_call,clone_size,j_call,d_call,cdr3_aa,cdr3_nt
TRBV6-5,-,TRBJ1-4,-,CASSREREKLFF,TGTGCCAGCAGCAGGGAACGTGAAAAACTGTTTTTT
TRBV28,-,TRBJ1-5,-,CASRYPSFNQPQHF,TGTGCCAGCCGATACCCTTCTTTTAATCAGCCCCAGCATTTT
TRBV25-1,-,TRBJ1-1,-,CASSEPGTFTEAFF,TGTGCCAGCAGTGAACCGGGAACCTTCACTGAAGCTTTCTTT
TRBV27,once,TRBJ2-1,TRBD1,CASSLRGGLIREQFF,TGTGCCAGCAGCTTACGAGGGGGCTTGATACGAGAGCAGTTCTTC
TRBV10-3,-,TRBJ2-3,TRBD2,CAIRLAGGPSATDTQYF,TGTGCCATTCGACTAGCGGGAGGCCCCTCAGCCACAGATACGCAGTATTTT
TRBV5-1,-,TRBJ2-1,TRBD2,CASRKLAVKDEQFF,TGCGCCAGCAGGAAACTAGCGGTGAAGGATGAGCAGTTCTTC
TRBV28,-,TRBJ1-1,-,CASSLPYTEAFF,TGTGCCAGCAGTTTGCCCTACACTGAAGCTTTCTTT
TRBV29-1,-,TRBJ1-1,-,CSAGPRDTEAFF,TGCAGCGCCGGGCCTCGGGACACTGAAGCTTTCTTT
TRBV9,-,TRBJ1-2,-,CASSKTGSAYGYTF,TGTGCCAGCAGCAAAACAGGGAGTGCTTATGGCTACACCTTC
TRBV4-1,-,TRBJ2-1,TRBD2,CASSQVLAGGDEQFF,TGCGCCAGCAGCCAAGTACTAGCGGGGGGAGATGAGCAGTTCTTC
TRBV2,-,TRBJ1-5,TRBD1,CASSRGQYNQPQHF,TGTGCCAGCAGTAGGGGACAGTACAATCAGCCCCAGCATTTT
TRBV5-1,-,TRBJ2-1,TRBD2,CASSFGLAGNSPDYNEQFF,TGCGCCAGCAGCTTTGGACTAGCGGGAAACTCTCCTGACTACAATGAGCAGTTCTTC
TRBV7-2,-,TRBJ1-1,-,CASSLKPGNTEAFF,TGTGCCAGCAGCTTAAAGCCTGGGAACACTGAAGCTTTCTTT
TRBV7-8,-,TRBJ1-2,TRBD1,CASSLEGPGQGSFGYGYTF,TGTGCCAGCAGCTTAGAGGGGCCGGGACAGGGTTCTTTTGGCTATGGCTACACCTTC
TRBV4-3,-,TRBJ2-1,-,CASSQDTMGRSNEQFF,TGCGCCAGCAGCCAAGATACGATGGGCAGGAGTAATGAGCAGTTCTTC
TRBV11-2,-,TRBJ2-7,-,CASKGDLLYEQYF,TGTGCCAGCAAAGGGGACCTCCTCTACGAGCAGTACTTC
TRBV10-3,-,TRBJ1-2,-,CAISESAGLNYGYTF,TGTGCCATCAGTGAGTCTGCGGGGCTCAACTATGGCTACACCTTC
TRBV5-1,-,TRBJ2-5,TRBD1,CASSFTDRGLQETQYF,TGCGCCAGCAGCTTCACCGACAGGGGCCTCCAAGAGACCCAGTACTTC
TRBV18,-,TRBJ1-2,-,CASSPRDAGSYGYTF,TGTGCCAGCTCACCAAGGGACGCTGGTAGTTATGGCTACACCTTC
TRBV11-3,-,TRBJ2-7,TRBD1,CASSSNRGDEQYF,TGTGCCAGCAGCTCGAACAGGGGAGACGAGCAGTACTTC
TRBV2,-,TRBJ2-1,TRBD2,CASIPGGRSYNEQFF,TGTGCCAGCATTCCGGGAGGGCGATCCTACAATGAGCAGTTCTTC
TRBV2,-,TRBJ2-3,TRBD2,CASSNSGSTDTQYF,TGTGCCAGCAGTAATAGCGGGAGCACAGATACGCAGTATTTT
TRBV15,-,TRBJ2-5,-,CATSRDQAQETQYF,TGTGCCACCAGCAGAGATCAGGCCCAAGAGACCCAGTACTTC
TRBV14,-,TRBJ2-4,-,CASSRPGNIQYF,TGTGCCAGCAGCCGTCCCGGAAACATTCAGTACTTC
TRBV5-4,-,TRBJ2-3,-,CASSLAGGAYRGTQYF,TGTGCCAGCAGCTTGGCCGGCGGGGCCTACCGGGGGACGCAGTATTTT
TRBV30,-,TRBJ1-5,-,CAWSMGWNQPQHF,TGTGCCTGGAGCATGGGGTGGAATCAGCCCCAGCATTTT
TRBV6-1,-,TRBJ2-1,-,CASTEGPGGDEQFF,TGTGCCAGCACGGAGGGACCCGGAGGGGATGAGCAGTTCTTC
TRBV5-1,-,TRBJ2-4,-,CASSRSLAKNIQYF,TGCGCCAGCAGCCGCTCATTAGCCAAAAACATTCAGTACTTC
TRBV27,-,TRBJ2-1,TRBD2,CASSSLAGGVYYNEQFF,TGTGCCAGCAGTTCGCTAGCGGGAGGGGTCTATTACAATGAGCAGTTCTTC
TRBV7-9,-,TRBJ2-1,-,CASSPTSLHEQFF,TGTGCCAGCAGCCCTACTAGTCTTCATGAGCAGTTCTTC
TRBV7-9,-,TRBJ2-1,TRBD2,CASSLAGGPRLFYNEQFF,TGTGCCAGCAGCTTAGCGGGAGGGCCCAGGCTTTTTTACAATGAGCAGTTCTTC
TRBV19,-,TRBJ1-1,-,CASTKVNTEAFF,TGTGCCAGTACCAAGGTGAACACTGAAGCTTTCTTT
TRBV28,-,TRBJ1-1,TRBD1,CASRTPGQIRNTEAFF,TGTGCCAGCAGAACCCCGGGACAGATCAGGAACACTGAAGCTTTCTTT
TRBV7-6,-,TRBJ1-3,-,CASSRGGLPGNTIYF,TGTGCCAGCAGCCGAGGTGGGCTCCCTGGAAACACCATATATTTT
TRBV5-1,-,TRBJ2-5,-,CASKQQIQETQYF,TGCGCCAGCAAGCAACAGATACAAGAGACCCAGTACTTC
TRBV9,-,TRBJ2-1,TRBD1,CASSPTGASSSYNEQFF,TGTGCCAGCAGCCCGACAGGGGCGTCCAGCTCCTACAATGAGCAGTTCTTC
TRBV7-9,-,TRBJ2-7,-,CASSLQGVPVEQYF,TGTGCCAGCAGTTTACAGGGAGTGCCCGTCGAGCAGTACTTC
TRBV15,once,TRBJ1-4,-,CATSRDARGGAGEKLFF,TGTGCCACCAGCAGAGACGCCCGAGGAGGGGCCGGTGAAAAACTGTTTTTT
TRBV7-9,-,TRBJ1-5,-,CASSFSNQPQHF,TGTGCCAGCAGCTTTAGCAATCAGCCCCAGCATTTT
TRBV7-9,-,TRBJ1-4,-,CASSPLDEKLFF,TGTGCCAGCAGCCCTCTCGATGAAAAACTGTTTTTT
TRBV28,-,TRBJ2-3,-,CASSLRRDTQYF,TGTGCCAGCAGTCTCCGCAGAGATACGCAGTATTTT
TRBV28,-,TRBJ2-2,TRBD2,CASSTPGLAANTGELFF,TGTGCCAGCAGTACCCCGGGACTAGCGGCAAACACCGGGGAGCTGTTTTTT
TRBV7-6,-,TRBJ2-2,TRBD2,CASSLSLGLAGGDPGELFF,TGTGCCAGCAGCTTAAGCTTGGGACTAGCGGGAGGAGACCCCGGGGAGCTGTTTTTT
TRBV2,few,TRBJ1-2,-,CASEQANYGYTF,TGTGCCAGCGAGCAAGCTAACTATGGCTACACCTTC
TRBV7-2,-,TRBJ2-3,-,CASSFRLADTQYF,TGTGCCAGCAGCTTCCGACTAGCAGATACGCAGTATTTT
TRBV2,-,TRBJ1-5,TRBD1,CASSLTLDRGYF,TGTGCCAGCAGCCTGACACTCGACAGGGGGTATTTT
TRBV7-8,-,TRBJ2-6,-,CASSLGVIPGRTFSGANVLTF,TGTGCCAGCAGCTTAGGGGTTATACCGGGACGGACTTTCTCTGGGGCCAACGTCCTGACTTTC
TRBV5-1,-,TRBJ2-7,-,CASSLAVSPLNGYEQYF,TGCGCCAGCAGCTTGGCCGTTTCACCGCTAAACGGCTACGAGCAGTACTTC
TRBV9,-,TRBJ2-3,-,CASSPNRFSTDTQYF,TGTGCCAGCAGCCCTAACAGGTTTAGCACAGATACGCAGTATTTT
TRBV21-1,-,TRBJ2-7,-,CASSKGTSGRALRYEQYF,TGTGCCAGCAGCAAAGGGACTAGCGGGAGGGCTCTTCGCTACGAGCAGTACTTC
TRBV7-2,-,TRBJ2-1,-,CASSRSSYNEQFF,TGTGCCAGCAGCCGTAGCTCCTACAATGAGCAGTTCTTC
TRBV12-5,-,TRBJ2-1,TRBD2,CASGLARLAGVEYNEQFF,TGTGCTAGTGGTTTGGCGCGACTAGCGGGAGTGGAGTACAATGAGCAGTTCTTC
TRBV19,-,TRBJ2-1,TRBD2,CASSRLGAGVEYEQFF,TGTGCCAGTAGTCGGTTGGGAGCGGGAGTGGAGTATGAGCAGTTCTTC
TRBV7-2,-,TRBJ2-1,TRBD2,CASSLTGTSIHEQFF,TGTGCCAGCAGCTTAACCGGGACTAGCATACATGAGCAGTTCTTC
TRBV9,-,TRBJ2-3,TRBD2,CASSVDGRAPDTQYF,TGTGCCAGCAGCGTGGACGGGAGGGCCCCAGATACGCAGTATTTT